The TCR beta chain described here comes from a study of T-cell reconstitution after alpha-beta-depleted transplantation in children. Regarding the study as a whole: For some patients, TCRbeta diversity was high at day 60 because of recipient T cells and thymic progenitors that survived. T cells produced anew were the main source of T-cell counts and diversity one year after transplant. Reports say that about two months after transplant, the alpha-beta T cells came out of several hundred graft clones that had expanded.

The CDR3 extends over 13 amino acids. CDR1 and CDR2 (germline): SGHTA, FQGNSA. Trimming pared 5 bases from V and 0 bases from J, leaving 8 bases between. This clonotype was seen repeatedly, ten times or more. Its cognate antigen is unknown. Unique molecular identifiers were used to barcode this TCRbeta library. Each CDR3 protein is one row after TCRdb ran MiXCR on the PCR reads. Of over 450,000 distinct CDR3 sequences listed, about 11% are singletons. Sequenced material: PBMCs, taken before TCRalphabeta/CD19-depleted stem cell transplant. The rearrangement uses TRBV7-2 and TRBJ2-7; D ambiguous. The TCR sequence derives from a child aged 2 to 15 with inherited bone marrow failure, due to receive a stem cell transplant. CDR3 residues: CASSPYSSYEQYF. The CDR3 bases are TGTGCCAGCAGCCCCTATAGCTCCTACGAGCAGTACTTC.